Shown below are 3 T cell receptor beta chains from a single sample sequenced in a study of blood T cells in healthy people across ages (dated by TCRdb to the mid-2010s). Library construction relied on 5' RACE. The sequencing machine was an Illumina HiSeq 2500. A second about 7 to 11 cycle PCR used a sample-barcoded 5' primer and a J-beta primer mix. TCRdb passed the public sequencing reads through fastp at Q25 and MiXCR, retaining productive beta sequences. Each CDR3 protein gets just one entry, which takes the most common genes and DNA from the rows behind it. For this sample the table gives just under 900,000 distinct CDR3 sequences, of which around 28% were detected only once. The ten largest clonotypes hold around 16% of the sample. Sequences were obtained from blood. Receptor source: a woman aged 80 or over in good health.

Concerning this clonotype itself: One base away lies a much larger clone, so this may be a sequencing read error. The CDR3 region has the DNA TGCAGTGCTAGAGAGTTGGGCAGGGAATCGGGCGACGAGCAGTACTTC. Translating it yields CSARELGRESGDEQYF. The chain couples TRBV20-1 to TRBJ2-7; possible D gene TRBD1, 5 bases. Trimming stripped 0 bases from V and 5 bases from J, with 20 bases between. CDR3 size: 16 residues. The germline V gene encodes CDR1 DFQATT and CDR2 SNEGSKA (reference sequence).

The rearrangement links TRBV7-9 to TRBJ2-2; perhaps D is TRBD1 or TRBD2 (5 bases each). This CDR3 is built from 18 residues. Germline-derived CDR1 and CDR2 are SEHNR and FQNEAQ (reference sequence). The V end was cut by 5 bases, the J end by 2 bases, with 21 bases between. CDR3 loop: CASSRGVGRLFNTGELFF. The CDR3 region has the DNA TGTGCCAGCAGCCGAGGGGTAGGCCGACTCTTTAACACCGGGGAGCTGTTTTTT.

The sample holds many counts of this clonotype. V is TRBV7-2 and J is TRBJ2-3, with 14 bases identical to TRBD2. V dropped 6 bases and J dropped 4; count of bases not matched to a gene: 3. The germline V gene encodes CDR1 SGHTA and CDR2 FQGNSA. The CDR3 spans 15 residues. The CDR3 reads CASRTSGGAPDTQYF. DNA of the CDR3: TGTGCCAGCAGGACTAGCGGGGGGGCCCCAGATACGCAGTATTTT.